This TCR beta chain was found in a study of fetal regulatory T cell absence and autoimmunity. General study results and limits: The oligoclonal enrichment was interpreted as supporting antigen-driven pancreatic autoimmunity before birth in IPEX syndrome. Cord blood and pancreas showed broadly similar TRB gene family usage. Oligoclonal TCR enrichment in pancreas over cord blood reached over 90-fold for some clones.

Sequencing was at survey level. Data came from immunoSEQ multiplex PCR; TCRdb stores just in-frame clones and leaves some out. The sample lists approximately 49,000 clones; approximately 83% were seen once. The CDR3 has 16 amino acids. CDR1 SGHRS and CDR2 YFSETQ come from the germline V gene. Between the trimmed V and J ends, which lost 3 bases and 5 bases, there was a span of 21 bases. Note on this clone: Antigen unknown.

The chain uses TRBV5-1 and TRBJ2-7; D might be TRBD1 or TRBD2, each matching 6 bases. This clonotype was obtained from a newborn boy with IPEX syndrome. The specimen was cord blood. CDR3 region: CASSWGARDGLDEQYF. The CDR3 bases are TGCGCCAGCAGCTGGGGGGCCCGGGACGGACTTGACGAGCAGTACTTC.